This T cell receptor (beta chain) was sequenced for a study of cytomegalovirus exposure and HLA in healthy donors. Study outcomes and limitations: Later genetic work tied a missense DCLRE1C variant to beta-chain V and J trimming.

Germline V gene data show CDR1 as MGHDK and CDR2 as SYGVNS. V lost 8 bases to trimming and J lost 3 bases; unmatched junction nucleotides: 10. The CDR3 length is 15 residues. About this clone: What it binds is not known.

Use of 60 Vbeta and 13 Jbeta primers characterized the PCR. Sequencing used immunoSEQ multiplex PCR; TCRdb keeps in-frame clones, though not all of them. Here the sample spans about 160,000 clones, approximately 81% being singletons. This sequence joins TRBV25-1 and TRBJ2-1, with TRBD2 identical over 7 bases. The sequence was obtained from a man aged 18 to 29 in good health and CMV-seropositive. The sample comprised PBMCs. CDR3 amino acids: CASAFVGGNYNEQFF. The CDR3 nucleotides read TGTGCCAGCGCATTCGTCGGGGGGAACTACAATGAGCAGTTCTTC. Supplemented by reference TRBV25-1 and TRBJ2-1, the full variable domain reads EADIYQTPRYLVIGTGKKITLECSQTMGHDKMYWYQQDPGMELHLIHYSYGVNSTEKGDLSSESTVSRIRTEHFPLTLESARPSHTSQYLCASAFVGGNYNEQFFGPGTRLTVL.